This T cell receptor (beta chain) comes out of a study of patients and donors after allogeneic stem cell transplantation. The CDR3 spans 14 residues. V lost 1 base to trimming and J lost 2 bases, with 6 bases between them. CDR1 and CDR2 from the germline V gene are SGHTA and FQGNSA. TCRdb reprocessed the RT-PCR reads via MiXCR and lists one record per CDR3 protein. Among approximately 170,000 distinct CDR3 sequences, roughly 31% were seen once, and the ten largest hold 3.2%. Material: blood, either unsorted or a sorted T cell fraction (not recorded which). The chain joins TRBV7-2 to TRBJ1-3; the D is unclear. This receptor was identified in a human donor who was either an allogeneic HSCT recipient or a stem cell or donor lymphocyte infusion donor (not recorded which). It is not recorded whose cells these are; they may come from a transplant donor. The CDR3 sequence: CASSLGSPGNTIYF. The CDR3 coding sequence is TGTGCCAGCAGCTTAGGCAGCCCTGGAAACACCATATATTTT.